This is a list of T cell receptor beta chains from one sample in a study of cytomegalovirus exposure and HLA in healthy donors. Assay: immunoSEQ multiplex PCR; the TCRdb copy retains only in-frame clones and omits some. Of 150,000 to 170,000 clones in the sample, 80% were seen once. Sequencing used PBMCs. Every receptor here comes from a man in his thirties or forties in good health and CMV-seropositive. CDR3s include the opening cysteine and the closing phenylalanine or tryptophan. D genes are given only for firm matches. Size tells how often a clone was seen (once, few, many) or the class of an expanded clone, and some rows leave it out.

clone size	J gene	D gene	V gene	CDR3 DNA	CDR3 protein
-	TRBJ2-7	TRBD2	TRBV29-1	TGCAGCGTTGAGGGGGGGTACGGCTACGAGCAGTACTTC	CSVEGGYGYEQYF
once	TRBJ2-3	TRBD2	TRBV7-2	TGTGCCAGCAGCTTACGCCGTGATGCGGGCGGGAGGACAGATACGCAGTATTTT	CASSLRRDAGGRTDTQYF
-	TRBJ2-7	-	TRBV19	TGTGCCAGTAGTACCTCCACTTCCTACGAGCAGTACTTC	CASSTSTSYEQYF
-	TRBJ1-2	TRBD1	TRBV25-1	TGTGCCAGCAGTGAATTAGGGGTTGGGACAGGGATAAACTATGGCTACACCTTC	CASSELGVGTGINYGYTF
-	TRBJ2-5	-	TRBV2	TGTGCCAGGGCAGGGTATCAAAAGACCCAGTACTTC	CARAGYQKTQYF
once	TRBJ1-3	-	TRBV19	TGTGCCAGTAGCTATGGGCCTCCTGGAAACACCATATATTTT	CASSYGPPGNTIYF
-	TRBJ1-2	-	TRBV6-1	TGTGCCAGCAGTGTGGCAGGGATGAACTATGGCTACACCTTC	CASSVAGMNYGYTF
-	TRBJ2-1	-	TRBV9	TGTGCCAGCAGCGTAGGTCGGCTAGCTAATGAGCAGTTCTTC	CASSVGRLANEQFF
once	TRBJ1-2	-	TRBV19	TGTGCCAGTAGCGCCGGACAGAGCCGCTATGGCTACACCTTC	CASSAGQSRYGYTF
once	TRBJ2-5	-	TRBV5-1	TGCGCCAGCAGCACCACCGACAGACAAGAGACCCAGTACTTC	CASSTTDRQETQYF
-	TRBJ2-1	-	TRBV5-1	TGCGCCAGCAGCTTGTTGCAGGGGGCTAGCGGAAGCTCCTACAATGAGCAGTTCTTC	CASSLLQGASGSSYNEQFF
once	TRBJ1-2	TRBD1	TRBV7-3	TGTGCCAGCAGCAGCCCGGGGGGGGACAGTAACTATGGCTACACCTTC	CASSSPGGDSNYGYTF
-	TRBJ2-2	TRBD2	TRBV29-1	TGCAGCGTACGGACTAGCGCGAACCCTTGGACCGGGGAGCTGTTTTTT	CSVRTSANPWTGELFF
-	TRBJ2-7	TRBD2	TRBV6-6	TGTGCCAGCAGACTAGCGGGAGCTTACGAGCAGTACTTC	CASRLAGAYEQYF
-	TRBJ1-6	TRBD1	TRBV7-2	TGTGCCAGCAGCCGGGACAGGGGTTCACCCCTCCACTTT	CASSRDRGSPLHF
-	TRBJ1-2	-	TRBV29-1	TGCAGCTGTAGCAGTCGGGAGGCGGACTATGGCTACACCTTC	CSCSSREADYGYTF
-	TRBJ1-1	TRBD1	TRBV4-2	TGTGCCAGCAGCCAAGATTGGACAGGCAGAGCTGCTTTCTTT	CASSQDWTGRAAFF
-	TRBJ2-3	TRBD2	TRBV6-4	TGTGCCAGCAGCGTCCTAGCGGGAGAGGCAGATACGCAGTATTTT	CASSVLAGEADTQYF
-	TRBJ2-3	TRBD2	TRBV7-8	TGTGCCAGCAGCTTAGACGCGGGGGAGCCGACAGATACGCAGTATTTT	CASSLDAGEPTDTQYF
-	TRBJ2-1	TRBD2	TRBV28	TGTGCCACCGGACTAGCGGGCAGAAACAATGAGCAGTTCTTC	CATGLAGRNNEQFF
few	TRBJ1-5	TRBD1	TRBV19	TGTGCCAGTAGTATAGGGACAGGCTACAATCAGCCCCAGCATTTT	CASSIGTGYNQPQHF
few	TRBJ1-2	-	TRBV29-1	TGCAGCGTTGAACTGTTAATAGGACAGTCGGTTTTGAACTATGGCTACACCTTC	CSVELLIGQSVLNYGYTF
-	TRBJ2-1	TRBD2	TRBV6-5	TGTGCCAGCACATCCGGGACTAGCTCCTACAATGAGCAGTTCTTC	CASTSGTSSYNEQFF
-	TRBJ2-1	-	TRBV10-3	TGTGCCATCAGCTCACAGATAACAGGGTCCGGCTACAATGAGCAGTTCTTC	CAISSQITGSGYNEQFF
-	TRBJ1-5	TRBD1	TRBV28	TGTGCCAGCAGTGGACAGGGGTCGGGCAATCAGCCCCAGCATTTT	CASSGQGSGNQPQHF
once	TRBJ1-2	-	TRBV25-1	TGTGCCAGCAGTCACAGCTACTATGGCTACACCTTC	CASSHSYYGYTF
-	TRBJ2-7	TRBD1	TRBV28	TGTGCCAGCAGTGTGCCCCCGAGACAGGGGACCTACGAGCAGTACTTC	CASSVPPRQGTYEQYF
-	TRBJ2-7	-	TRBV6-6	TGTGCCAGCAGTTACTCCTACGGGAGCGACGAGCAGTACTTC	CASSYSYGSDEQYF